This T cell receptor beta chain was sequenced for a study of blood T cells in healthy people across ages. Trimming left V 8 bases short and J 1 base short, with 18 bases between. This CDR3 has 16 amino acids. The V gene's germline CDR1 is ENHRY and CDR2 SYGVKD. The count of this clonotype is one. PCR was performed a second time for about 6 to 12 cycles using a sample-barcoded 5' primer and a J-beta primer mix. TCRdb processed the 5' RACE reads anew with MiXCR; each CDR3 protein has one entry. The sample contains about 670,000 distinct CDR3 sequences, 45% to 60% of which appear only once. The TCR sequence derives from a woman aged 80 or older in good health. Sequenced: blood. J is TRBJ2-1 and V is TRBV10-3; maybe TRBD1 (7 bases). CDR3 region: CAIGARQGGSYNEQFF. DNA of the CDR3: TGTGCCATCGGGGCCCGACAGGGAGGTTCCTACAATGAGCAGTTCTTC.